Listed here are 6 T cell receptor beta chains from one sample, sequenced in a study of cytomegalovirus exposure and HLA in healthy donors. The PCR had 60 Vbeta and 13 Jbeta primers. Using immunoSEQ multiplex PCR, the repertoire was profiled, and TCRdb retains in-frame clones only, with some absent. Of under 150,000 clones in the sample, around 80% are singletons; the top ten hold approximately 2.6%. Sequences were obtained from PBMCs. The origin of the receptors is a boy aged 2-9 years in good health and CMV-seronegative.

V and J are TRBV29-1 and TRBJ2-6; maybe TRBD1 (5 bases). In germline, CDR1 is SQVTM, CDR2 ANQGSEA. The V end lost 5 bases, the J end lost 0 bases, and 20 bases lay between the germline ends. The CDR3 loop spans 18 amino acids. The CDR3 bases are TGCAGCGTTCACGCCTTGGGGCCAGGGAACTCTGGGGCCAACGTCCTGACTTTC. This sequence encodes CSVHALGPGNSGANVLTF.

This chain uses TRBV7-9 with TRBJ1-1; D may be TRBD1 (5 bases). Germline V gene lookup returns CDR1 SEHNR and CDR2 FQNEAQ (reference sequence). Trimming pared 5 bases from V and 3 bases from J, leaving 13 bases between. The CDR3 sequence is 14 residues long. CDR3 sequence: CASSPGGAYTEAFF. The CDR3 DNA follows: TGTGCCAGCAGCCCCGGTGGGGCGTACACTGAAGCTTTCTTT.

The J gene is TRBJ2-5, the V gene TRBV18; a weak D match, TRBD2 (6 bases). Per germline, CDR1 KGHSH and CDR2 LQKENI. There are 13 residues in the CDR3. Trimming left V 4 bases short and J 2 bases short, with 8 bases between. The CDR3 DNA sequence: TGTGCCAGCTCACGGGGGGTTCAAGAGACCCAGTACTTC. Translation gives CASSRGVQETQYF.

The chain has TRBV19 and TRBJ1-5, with unresolved D. This CDR3 spans 13 amino acids. Trimming took off 6 bases at V and 5 bases at J, with 11 bases between the two ends. Germline CDR1 reads LNHDA; CDR2 reads SQIVND (reference sequence). CDR3: CASSHQKYQPQHF. The DNA for the CDR3 is TGTGCCAGTAGCCACCAGAAGTATCAGCCCCAGCATTTT.

There are a few counts of this clone. The chain recombines TRBV5-1 with TRBJ2-7, with D maybe TRBD2 (7 bases). Trimming shortened V by 3 bases and J by 7 bases, and 23 bases separated the two germline ends. From germline, CDR1 is SGHRS and CDR2 YFSETQ. The CDR3 is 16 residues long. DNA of the CDR3: TGCGCCAGCAGCTCTGGGAGGGGGGGGGCGTCGGGAGAGCAGTACTTC. It encodes CASSSGRGGASGEQYF.

The chain has TRBV5-1 and TRBJ1-2; perhaps TRBD1 as D (6 bases). The V and J ends lost 3 bases and 4 bases respectively, with 13 bases between them. This CDR3 contains 14 residues. Germline assignment: CDR1 SGHRS and CDR2 YFSETQ. The CDR3 loop is CASSSVGAGYGYTF. Here the CDR3 DNA reads TGCGCCAGCAGCTCGGTGGGGGCTGGCTATGGCTACACCTTC.